This passage covers 7 T cell receptor beta chains from one sample sequenced in a study of cytomegalovirus exposure and HLA in healthy donors. PCR primers comprised 60 Vbeta and 13 Jbeta primers. TCRdb's copy holds only in-frame clones and misses some; the assay was immunoSEQ multiplex PCR. The sample holds about 130,000 clones, around 77% seen once. The sample taken for sequencing was PBMCs. The origin of the receptors is a man aged 45-60 years in good health and CMV-seronegative.

The CDR3 here is CASSQDWSVTEAFF. Here the CDR3 DNA reads TGCGCCAGCAGCCAAGATTGGTCAGTCACTGAAGCTTTCTTT. V gene TRBV4-1 combines with J gene TRBJ1-1; D unresolved. This CDR3 has 14 amino acids. Germline V gene data show CDR1 as MGHRA and CDR2 as YSYEKL. Deletions cut 0 bases from V and 4 bases from J, with 9 bases between.

This clone was picked up one time. Here the CDR3 reads CASPGGTSGRETQYF. Here the CDR3 DNA reads TGTGCCAGCCCTGGGGGGACTAGCGGGAGGGAGACCCAGTACTTC. V gene TRBV2 combines with J gene TRBJ2-5; 15 nucleotides line up with TRBD2. CDR3 size: 15 residues. Trimming removed 8 bases from V and 5 bases from J; junction bases left unmatched: 6. In germline, CDR1 is SNHLY, CDR2 FYNNEI.

J is TRBJ2-1 and V is TRBV19; 7 bases are a match to TRBD1. V shed 3 bases, J shed 7 bases, and the junction held 6 bases outside the gene matches. The CDR3 spans 14 residues. Germline V gene lookup returns CDR1 LNHDA and CDR2 SQIVND (reference sequence). CDR3 in amino acids: CASSMWTGFNEQFF. CDR3 DNA sequence: TGTGCCAGTAGTATGTGGACAGGCTTTAATGAGCAGTTCTTC.

The chain uses TRBV2 and TRBJ2-5; weak D call: TRBD2 (5 bases). V lost 3 bases and J lost 4, with 9 bases in between. The CDR3 is made up of 13 amino acids. CDR1 is SNHLY and CDR2 is FYNNEI in the germline V gene. Written as DNA, the CDR3 is TGTGCCAGCAGTGACTTGGCGGGAGAGACCCAGTACTTC. It yields the protein CASSDLAGETQYF. The complete variable domain, with remaining parts taken from reference TRBV2 and TRBJ2-5, reads EPEVTQTPSHQVTQMGQEVILRCVPISNHLYFYWYRQILGQKVEFLVSFYNNEISEKSEIFDDQFSVERPDGSNFTLKIRSTKLEDSAMYFCASSDLAGETQYFGPGTRLLVL.

The chain combines TRBV6-6 with TRBJ2-2, with 13 nucleotides matching TRBD2. Germline CDR1 and CDR2: MNHNY and SVGAGI (reference sequence). J was trimmed by 6 bases and V by 0 bases; bases with no gene match: 1. The length of the CDR3 is 16 residues. The CDR3 region has the DNA TGTGCCAGCAGTTACTCCGGACTAGCGGGAGCCGGGGAGCTGTTTTTT. Protein product: CASSYSGLAGAGELFF.

The chain links TRBV7-9 to TRBJ1-1; 10 bases align to TRBD1. J lost 3 bases, V lost 5 bases, and 9 bases had no gene match. This CDR3 comprises 16 residues. Per the germline V gene, CDR1 is SEHNR and CDR2 is FQNEAQ (reference sequence). CDR3 residues: CASSIAGTGVYTEAFF. The CDR3 nucleotides are TGTGCCAGCAGCATCGCCGGGACAGGGGTTTACACTGAAGCTTTCTTT. The full variable domain, in which reference TRBV7-9 and TRBJ1-1 provide the parts outside the CDR3, is DTGVSQNPRHKITKRGQNVTFRCDPISEHNRLYWYRQTLGQGPEFLTYFQNEAQLEKSRLLSDRFSAERPKGSFSTLEIQRTEQGDSAMYLCASSIAGTGVYTEAFFGQGTRLTVV.

This clone occurred a few times. The genes are TRBV25-1 and TRBJ1-2; TRBD1 matches at 8 bases. The V segment lost 5 bases and the J segment 2 bases; nucleotides outside the gene matches: 16. CDR3 length: 18 residues. The germline V gene has CDR1 MGHDK and CDR2 SYGVNS. CDR3 loop: CASSSPSGQGSPNYGYTF. The DNA of the CDR3 is TGTGCCAGCAGTTCTCCTAGTGGACAGGGTAGTCCCAACTATGGCTACACCTTC.